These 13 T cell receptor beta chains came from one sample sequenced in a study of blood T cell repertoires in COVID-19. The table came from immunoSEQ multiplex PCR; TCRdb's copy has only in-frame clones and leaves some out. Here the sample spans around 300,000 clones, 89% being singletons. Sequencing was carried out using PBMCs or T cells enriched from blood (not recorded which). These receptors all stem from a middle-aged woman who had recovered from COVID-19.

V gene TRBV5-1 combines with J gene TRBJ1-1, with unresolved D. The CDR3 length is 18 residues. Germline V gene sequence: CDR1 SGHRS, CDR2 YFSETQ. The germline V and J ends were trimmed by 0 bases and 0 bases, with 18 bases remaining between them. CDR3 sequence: CASSLGLTEGDMNTEAFF. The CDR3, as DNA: TGCGCCAGCAGCTTGGGGCTCACAGAAGGTGACATGAACACTGAAGCTTTCTTT.

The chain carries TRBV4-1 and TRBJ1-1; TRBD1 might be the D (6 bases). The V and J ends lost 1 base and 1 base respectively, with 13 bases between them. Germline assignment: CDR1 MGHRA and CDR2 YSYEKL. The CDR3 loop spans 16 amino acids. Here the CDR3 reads CASSQGWARGNTEAFF. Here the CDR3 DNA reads TGCGCCAGCAGCCAAGGTTGGGCCAGGGGGAACACTGAAGCTTTCTTT.

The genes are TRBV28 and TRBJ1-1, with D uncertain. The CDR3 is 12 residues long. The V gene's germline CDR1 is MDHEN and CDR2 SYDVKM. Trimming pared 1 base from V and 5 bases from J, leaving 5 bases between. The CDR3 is CASSLSLTEAFF. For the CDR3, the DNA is TGTGCCAGCAGTTTATCGTTGACTGAAGCTTTCTTT.

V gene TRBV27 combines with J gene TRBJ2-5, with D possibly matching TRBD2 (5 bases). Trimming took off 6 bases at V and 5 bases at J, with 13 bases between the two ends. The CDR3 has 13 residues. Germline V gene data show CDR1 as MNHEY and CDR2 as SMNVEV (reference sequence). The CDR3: CASRPLPGETQYF. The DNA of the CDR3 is TGTGCCAGCAGGCCACTACCGGGGGAGACCCAGTACTTC.

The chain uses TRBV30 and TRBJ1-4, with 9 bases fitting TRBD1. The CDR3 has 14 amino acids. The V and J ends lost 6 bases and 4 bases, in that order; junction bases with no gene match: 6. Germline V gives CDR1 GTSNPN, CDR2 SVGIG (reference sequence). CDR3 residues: CACRDRAFNEKLFF. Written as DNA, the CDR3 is TGTGCCTGCCGGGACAGGGCTTTTAATGAAAAACTGTTTTTT.

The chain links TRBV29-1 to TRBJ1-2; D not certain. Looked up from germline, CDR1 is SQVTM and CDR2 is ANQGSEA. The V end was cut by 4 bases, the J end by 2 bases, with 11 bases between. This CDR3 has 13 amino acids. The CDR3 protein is CSVVAGGNYGYTF. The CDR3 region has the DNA TGCAGCGTTGTTGCCGGCGGGAACTATGGCTACACCTTC. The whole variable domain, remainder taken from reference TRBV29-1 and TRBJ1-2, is SAVISQKPSRDICQRGTSLTIQCQVDSQVTMMFWYRQQPGQSLTLIATANQGSEATYESGFVIDKFPISRPNLTFSTLTVSNMSPEDSSIYLCSVVAGGNYGYTFGSGTRLTVV.

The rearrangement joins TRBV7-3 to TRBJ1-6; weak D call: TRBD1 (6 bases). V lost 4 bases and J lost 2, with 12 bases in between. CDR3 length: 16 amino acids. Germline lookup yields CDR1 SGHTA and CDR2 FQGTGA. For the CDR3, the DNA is TGTGCCAGCAGCTCTGACGGGGACACCTATAATTCACCCCTCCACTTT. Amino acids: CASSSDGDTYNSPLHF.

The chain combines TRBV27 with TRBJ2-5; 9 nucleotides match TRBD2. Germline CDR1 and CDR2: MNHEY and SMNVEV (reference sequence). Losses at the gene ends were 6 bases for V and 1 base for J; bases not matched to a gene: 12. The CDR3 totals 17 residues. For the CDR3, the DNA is TGTGCCAGCAGCTACCGCGGGGGGGCCCGGAGCCAAGAGACCCAGTACTTC. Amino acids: CASSYRGGARSQETQYF.

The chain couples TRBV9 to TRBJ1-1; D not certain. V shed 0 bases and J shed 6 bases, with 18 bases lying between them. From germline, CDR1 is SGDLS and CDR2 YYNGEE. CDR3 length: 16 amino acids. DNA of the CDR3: TGTGCCAGCAGCGTAGGACAAAATACCTACACACCTGAAGCTTTCTTT. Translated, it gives CASSVGQNTYTPEAFF.

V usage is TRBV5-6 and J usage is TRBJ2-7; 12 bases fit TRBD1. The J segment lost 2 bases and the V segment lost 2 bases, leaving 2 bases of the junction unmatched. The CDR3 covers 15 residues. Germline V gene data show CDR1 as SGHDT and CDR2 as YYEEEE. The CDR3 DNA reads TGTGCCAGCAGCTTCAGGGACAGGGGGCCCTACGAGCAGTACTTC. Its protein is CASSFRDRGPYEQYF. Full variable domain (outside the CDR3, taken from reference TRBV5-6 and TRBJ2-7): DAGVTQSPTHLIKTRGQQVTLRCSPKSGHDTVSWYQQALGQGPQFIFQYYEEEERQRGNFPDRFSGHQFPNYSSELNVNALLLGDSALYLCASSFRDRGPYEQYFGPGTRLTVT.

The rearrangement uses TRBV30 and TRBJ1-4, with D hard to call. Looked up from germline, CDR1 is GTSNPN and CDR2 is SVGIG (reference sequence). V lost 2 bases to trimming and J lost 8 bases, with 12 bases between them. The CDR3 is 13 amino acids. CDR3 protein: CAWSTPKEEKLFF. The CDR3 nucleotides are TGTGCCTGGAGTACCCCGAAGGAGGAAAAACTGTTTTTT.

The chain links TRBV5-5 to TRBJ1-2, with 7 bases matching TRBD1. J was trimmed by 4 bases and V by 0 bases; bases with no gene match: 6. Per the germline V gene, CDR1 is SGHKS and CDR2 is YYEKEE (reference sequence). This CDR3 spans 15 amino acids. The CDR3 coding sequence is TGTGCCAGCAGCTTGGCAGGGGGTTCTCCCTATGGCTACACCTTC. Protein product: CASSLAGGSPYGYTF. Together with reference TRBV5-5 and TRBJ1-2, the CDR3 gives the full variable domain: DAGVTQSPTHLIKTRGQQVTLRCSPISGHKSVSWYQQVLGQGPQFIFQYYEKEERGRGNFPDRFSARQFPNYSSELNVNALLLGDSALYLCASSLAGGSPYGYTFGSGTRLTVV.

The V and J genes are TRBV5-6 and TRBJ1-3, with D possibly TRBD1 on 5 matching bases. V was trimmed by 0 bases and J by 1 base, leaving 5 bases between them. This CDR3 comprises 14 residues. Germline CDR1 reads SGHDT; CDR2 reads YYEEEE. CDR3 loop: CASSLEGSGNTIYF. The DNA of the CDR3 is TGTGCCAGCAGCTTGGAGGGGTCTGGAAACACCATATATTTT.